This is a list of T cell receptor beta chains from one sample in a study of OX40 agonist ivuxolimab in advanced cancers. The method was immunoSEQ multiplex PCR; TCRdb's version includes in-frame clones alone and lacks a portion of them. In the table there are under 85,000 clones, around 90% of which are singletons. Sequenced here: CD4+ or CD8+ T cells sorted from blood, sampled in a trial of the OX40 agonist ivuxolimab. The receptors come from an adult with an advanced solid tumor such as melanoma, head and neck, liver or kidney cancer. Both conserved end residues are part of each CDR3. A D gene is named only where the DNA matches it firmly. Only some rows state a clone size, as once, few, many or a class for expanded clones.

D gene,clone size,V gene,J gene,CDR3 DNA,CDR3 protein
-,-,TRBV19,TRBJ1-2,TGTGCCAGTAGTATACGGGGTTCTGGGTATGGCTACACCTTC,CASSIRGSGYGYTF
-,-,TRBV21-1,TRBJ2-7,TGTGCCAGCAGCAACGGGGGCGGGAGCCCCTACGAGCAGTACTTC,CASSNGGGSPYEQYF
-,-,TRBV6-6,TRBJ1-1,TGTGCCAGCAGGGACCCCCTAGACCCTGAAGCTTTCTTT,CASRDPLDPEAFF
-,-,TRBV7-9,TRBJ2-1,TGTGCCAGCAGTTCCCTCTTTCGTGAGCAGTTCTTC,CASSSLFREQFF
-,once,TRBV4-3,TRBJ2-5,TGCGCCAGCAGCCCAATTGCCCGGACCTGGGGAGAGACCCAGTACTTC,CASSPIARTWGETQYF
TRBD1,-,TRBV4-3,TRBJ2-1,TGCGCCAGCACCTTGGACAGGGGCGACTACAATGAGCAGTTCTTC,CASTLDRGDYNEQFF
TRBD1,-,TRBV7-6,TRBJ1-1,TGTGCCAGCAGCTTGGCTCAGGGGGGGTACACTGAAGCTTTCTTT,CASSLAQGGYTEAFF
-,-,TRBV7-6,TRBJ2-1,TGTGCCAGCAGCTTAGCGCATAGGACATCTGAGCAGTTCTTC,CASSLAHRTSEQFF
TRBD2,-,TRBV7-9,TRBJ2-2,TGTGCCAGCAGCTGGGGCGGGAGCTACACCGGGGAGCTGTTTTTT,CASSWGGSYTGELFF
TRBD1,-,TRBV7-2,TRBJ1-6,TGTGCCAGCAGCTTAGGGACAGGGGGTTCACCCCTCCACTTT,CASSLGTGGSPLHF
TRBD2,-,TRBV7-2,TRBJ2-5,TGTGCCAGCAGCTCCACCGGGACTAGTCCCCCCCAGTACTTC,CASSSTGTSPPQYF
-,-,TRBV28,TRBJ1-1,TGTGCCAGCGTGGTTCCGGGCTTTAGCACTGAAGCTTTCTTT,CASVVPGFSTEAFF
-,-,TRBV5-1,TRBJ1-1,TGCGCCAGCAGCTTCGATAGGGTTACGAACACTGAAGCTTTCTTT,CASSFDRVTNTEAFF
TRBD1,-,TRBV28,TRBJ1-2,TGTGCCAGCAGAACGCCGGGACAGGGGAACGGCGGCTACACCTTC,CASRTPGQGNGGYTF
-,-,TRBV28,TRBJ1-4,TGTGCCAGCAGCGGACAGATTAATGAAAAACTGTTTTTT,CASSGQINEKLFF
TRBD1,once,TRBV20-1,TRBJ2-1,TGCAGTGCCTCGGACAGGGGTGAGCAGTTCTTC,CSASDRGEQFF
TRBD2,-,TRBV7-2,TRBJ2-3,TGTGCCAGCAGCTTAGTACTGGGAGGGACAGATACGCAGTATTTT,CASSLVLGGTDTQYF
-,-,TRBV6-5,TRBJ2-7,TGTGCCAGCAGGCAGACTCGGGACATCTCCTACGAGCAGTACTTC,CASRQTRDISYEQYF
-,once,TRBV2,TRBJ2-1,TGTGCCAGCAGTCCATTAGCGGAAGAGCAGTTCTTC,CASSPLAEEQFF
-,-,TRBV7-2,TRBJ2-3,TGTGCCAGCAGCTTATATCCAGGAGGAGGGGCAGATACGCAGTATTTT,CASSLYPGGGADTQYF
-,-,TRBV28,TRBJ1-1,TGTGCCACCTTGGAGAACACTGAAGCTTTCTTT,CATLENTEAFF
-,-,TRBV2,TRBJ1-5,TGTGCCAGCAGCGTATACTATAGCAATCAGCCCCAGCATTTT,CASSVYYSNQPQHF
-,-,TRBV5-1,TRBJ1-1,TGCGCCAGCAGCCTGGGGGGGACTCGGGCCACTGAAGCTTTCTTT,CASSLGGTRATEAFF
TRBD1,-,TRBV9,TRBJ2-7,TGTGCCAGCAGCGTAGGACAGGGTCGAACCTACGAGCAGTACTTC,CASSVGQGRTYEQYF
-,once,TRBV5-1,TRBJ1-1,TGCGCCAGCAGCAACCCTTTCAGGGAGAACACTGAAGCTTTCTTT,CASSNPFRENTEAFF
TRBD1,-,TRBV7-2,TRBJ2-7,TGTGCCAGCAGGGCCGGGACAGTCCCCTACGAGCAGTACTTC,CASRAGTVPYEQYF
TRBD1,-,TRBV6-6,TRBJ2-3,TGTGCCAGCAGTTCCACGACAGGGCTAGGGGCAGATACGCAGTATTTT,CASSSTTGLGADTQYF
-,-,TRBV19,TRBJ2-1,TGTGCCAGTAGTGTCGGACGGGAGTCCTACAATGAGCAGTTCTTC,CASSVGRESYNEQFF
TRBD2,-,TRBV11-2,TRBJ2-2,TGTGCCAGCACGGCCCAAAGGGCGGGGGAGAACACCGGGGAGCTGTTTTTT,CASTAQRAGENTGELFF
-,-,TRBV4-2,TRBJ1-2,TGTGCCAGCAGCTTGGATGCGAGCGGTTATGGCTACACCTTC,CASSLDASGYGYTF
-,-,TRBV7-9,TRBJ2-4,TGTGCCAGCAGCTTATCCGTAGCACGAGCCAAAAACATTCAGTACTTC,CASSLSVARAKNIQYF
-,-,TRBV5-1,TRBJ1-1,TGCGCCAGCAGTGTCGGACGTATGAACACTGAAGCTTTCTTT,CASSVGRMNTEAFF
TRBD1,-,TRBV11-2,TRBJ2-4,TGTGCCAGCAGCTTAGGACAGGGTAAAAACATTCAGTACTTC,CASSLGQGKNIQYF
-,-,TRBV21-1,TRBJ1-1,TGTGCCAGCAGCAAAGTAGGAGGGGGTGAGGGGAGGTACACTGAAGCTTTCTTT,CASSKVGGGEGRYTEAFF
-,-,TRBV13,TRBJ2-2,TGTGCCAGCAGCCCGCGAACCGGGGAGCTGTTTTTT,CASSPRTGELFF
-,-,TRBV28,TRBJ1-2,TGTGCCAGCAGCATACAGGAGATCTATGGCTACACCTTC,CASSIQEIYGYTF
-,-,TRBV2,TRBJ2-2,TGTGCCAGCGGGAGGACAGCGAACACCGGGGAGCTGTTTTTT,CASGRTANTGELFF
-,-,TRBV7-6,TRBJ2-3,TGTGCCAGCGGGGCGGCAGATACGCAGTATTTT,CASGAADTQYF
TRBD1,-,TRBV6-1,TRBJ1-2,TGTGCCAGCAGTGGGGGACAGGGGGCGCATTATGGCTACACCTTC,CASSGGQGAHYGYTF
-,-,TRBV7-9,TRBJ2-2,TGTGCCAGCAGTTTCAGGCGGGGGAACACCGGGGAGCTGTTTTTT,CASSFRRGNTGELFF
TRBD1,-,TRBV6-5,TRBJ1-4,TGTGCCAGCACTCCGCGGACAGGGCATAATGAAAAACTGTTTTTT,CASTPRTGHNEKLFF